This T cell receptor (beta chain) was profiled in a study of monozygotic twins with inflammatory bowel disease. Investigators made cDNA in eight separate reactions per sample. With roughly 17 and 9 cycles respectively, two nested PCRs were carried out on TCRalpha and TCRbeta cDNA. TCRdb reanalyzed the 5' RACE reads and collapses them to one entry per CDR3 protein, without DNA. The sample yields 190,000 or so distinct CDR3 sequences, of which the top ten take up roughly 1.7%. Germline assignment: CDR1 DFQATT and CDR2 SNEGSKA (reference sequence). This CDR3 comprises 14 residues. Regarding this clonotype: Its antigen is unidentified.

General observations from the study: No discrimination was achieved between different T cell subtypes.

This TCR came from a human donor with ulcerative colitis or Crohn's disease, or a healthy co-twin of an affected twin (not recorded which). Sequenced sample: blood. This chain connects TRBV20-1 to TRBJ2-5; TCRdb designates TRBD2, a call that cannot be tested without DNA. CDR3 sequence reads: CSAPTSAYQETQYF.